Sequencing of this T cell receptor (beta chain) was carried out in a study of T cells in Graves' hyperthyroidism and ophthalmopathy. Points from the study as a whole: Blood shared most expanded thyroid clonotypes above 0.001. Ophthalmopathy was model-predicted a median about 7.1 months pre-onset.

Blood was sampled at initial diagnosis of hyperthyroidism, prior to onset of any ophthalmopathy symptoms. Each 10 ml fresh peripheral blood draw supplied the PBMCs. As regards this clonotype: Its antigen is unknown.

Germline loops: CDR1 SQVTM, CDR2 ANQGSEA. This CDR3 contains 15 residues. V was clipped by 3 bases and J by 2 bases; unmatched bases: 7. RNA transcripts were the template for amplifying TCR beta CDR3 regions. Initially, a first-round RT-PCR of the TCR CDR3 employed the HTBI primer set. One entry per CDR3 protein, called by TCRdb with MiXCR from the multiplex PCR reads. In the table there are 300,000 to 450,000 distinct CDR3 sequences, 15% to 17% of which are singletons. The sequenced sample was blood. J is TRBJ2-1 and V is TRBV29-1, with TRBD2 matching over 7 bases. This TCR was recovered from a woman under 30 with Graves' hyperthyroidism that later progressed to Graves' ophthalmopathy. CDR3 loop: CSVDWASGAYNEQFF. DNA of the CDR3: TGCAGCGTTGATTGGGCTAGCGGAGCCTACAATGAGCAGTTCTTC.